The clone carrying this T cell receptor beta chain was detected only a few times. Germline V lookup: CDR1 KGHSH, CDR2 LQKENI. This CDR3 has 13 amino acids. V gave up 6 bases and J gave up 7 bases, with 13 bases separating them. Sequencing was performed with immunoSEQ multiplex PCR; in TCRdb, only in-frame clones are kept and a portion is missing. The sample has some 96,000 clones, about 88% seen once. The data were taken from a study of T cell responses to AZD1222 COVID-19 vaccine. The material was peripheral blood, obtained on day 0 of AZD1222 vaccination. The rearrangement uses TRBV18 and TRBJ1-5; perhaps TRBD1 as D (5 bases). The sequence came from an adult in good health. The CDR3: CASSSTGRQPQHF. The CDR3 region has the DNA TGTGCCAGCTCCTCAACGGGGCGCCAGCCCCAGCATTTT.